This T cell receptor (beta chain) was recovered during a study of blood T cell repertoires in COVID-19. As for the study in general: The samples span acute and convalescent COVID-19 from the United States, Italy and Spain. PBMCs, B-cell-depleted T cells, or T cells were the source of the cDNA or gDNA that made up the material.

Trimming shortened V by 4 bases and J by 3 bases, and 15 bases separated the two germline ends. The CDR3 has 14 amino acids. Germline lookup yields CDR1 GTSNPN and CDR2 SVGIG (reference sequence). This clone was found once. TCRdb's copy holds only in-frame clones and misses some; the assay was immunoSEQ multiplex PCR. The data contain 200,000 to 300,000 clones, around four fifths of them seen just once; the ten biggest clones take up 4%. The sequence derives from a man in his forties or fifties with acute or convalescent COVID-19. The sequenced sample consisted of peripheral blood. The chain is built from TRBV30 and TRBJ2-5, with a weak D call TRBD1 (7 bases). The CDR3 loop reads CAWTRGTFEETQYF. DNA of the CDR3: TGTGCCTGGACCAGGGGGACTTTTGAAGAGACCCAGTACTTC.